A single sample is the source of the 27 T cell receptor beta chains below, sequenced in a study of blood T cells in healthy people across ages. The use of a sample-barcoded 5' primer and a J-beta primer mix characterized a second PCR of about 7 to 12 cycles. In TCRdb, the 5' RACE reads were re-called with MiXCR into one record per CDR3 protein. There are around 1,000,000 distinct CDR3 sequences in the sample; around 27% occur only once, and less than 0.75% lies in the top ten. This same sample was also taken into another study, of T cells of mothers and their children.

Material for sequencing was blood. Receptor source: a girl aged 2 to 10 in good health.

This rearrangement joins TRBV9 to TRBJ2-5, with 8 positions matching TRBD1. TRBJ2-1 explains the end of the DNA better; the J call may be wrong. Looked up from germline, CDR1 is SGDLS and CDR2 is YYNGEE. The CDR3 is 13 amino acids. The CDR3 DNA sequence: TGTGCCAGCAGCGCAGGGGGCGCGGATGAGCAGTTCTTC. Protein: CASSAGGADEQFF.

The chain's CDR3 is CASSRYRETQYF. The CDR3 coding sequence is TGCGCCAGCAGCCGATACAGGGAAACGCAGTATTTT. This chain joins TRBV4-1 and TRBJ2-3; D is perhaps TRBD1 (6 bases). Germline values: CDR1 MGHRA, CDR2 YSYEKL. The ends were cut back, 4 bases at V and 9 bases at J, with 11 bases in the middle. This CDR3 comprises 12 residues.

V gene TRBV20-1 combines with J gene TRBJ2-5, with 10 bases matching TRBD1. CDR3 length: 15 residues. CDR1 and CDR2 from the germline V gene are DFQATT and SNEGSKA (reference sequence). V dropped 4 bases and J dropped 8; count of bases not matched to a gene: 13. CDR3 nucleotides: TGCAGTGCTACTAAGACAGGGGGCGATTGGTTTACCCAGTACTTC. It is translated as CSATKTGGDWFTQYF.

This clonotype came up a few times. The chain combines TRBV4-1 with TRBJ2-2, with TRBD2 as a possible D gene (6 bases). V was cut by 1 base and J by 7 bases, with 13 bases left in between. In germline, CDR1 is MGHRA, CDR2 YSYEKL. The CDR3 length is 15 residues. The CDR3 is CASSQATGVVGELFF. CDR3 nucleotide sequence: TGCGCCAGCAGCCAAGCAACGGGAGTGGTCGGGGAGCTGTTTTTT.

This clonotype has just a few counts. The chain carries TRBV5-1 and TRBJ2-5; 10 nucleotides line up with TRBD2. J gave up 4 bases and V 5 bases, and 5 bases lay outside the gene matches. The V gene's germline CDR1 is SGHRS and CDR2 YFSETQ. CDR3 length equals 14 residues. This CDR3 is CASRTRLAGETQYF. DNA for the CDR3: TGCGCCAGCAGAACCAGACTAGCGGGAGAGACCCAGTACTTC.

V is TRBV20-1 and J is TRBJ1-2; TRBD1 aligns across 8 bases. Germline CDR1 DFQATT, CDR2 SNEGSKA (reference sequence). The CDR3 contains 11 residues. With 6 bases clipped from V and 8 bases from J, the junction kept 5 bases outside the gene matches. The CDR3 protein is CSARQGPGYTF. CDR3 sequence (DNA): TGCAGTGCCCGACAGGGGCCCGGCTACACCTTC.

The chain uses TRBV7-3 and TRBJ1-2, with D possibly matching TRBD1 (5 bases). Trimming left V 6 bases short and J 8 bases short, with 16 bases between. This CDR3 spans 13 amino acids. Germline CDR1 is SGHTA and CDR2 is FQGTGA. CDR3 sequence (DNA): TGTGCCAGCAGAAATACAGGCCGCGGGGGCTACACCTTC. As protein: CASRNTGRGGYTF.

This clonotype showed up just a few times. The chain employs TRBV2 and TRBJ2-2; D call uncertain. Germline CDR1 and CDR2: SNHLY and FYNNEI. The CDR3 is 13 residues long. Trimming removed 3 bases from V and 6 bases from J, with 8 bases in between. The CDR3 region has the DNA TGTGCCAGCAGTGATGAGGTCCCCGGGGAGCTGTTTTTT. Translation gives CASSDEVPGELFF.

This clonotype was detected only a few times. The chain employs TRBV12-3 or TRBV12-4 and TRBJ1-3; D unclear. V lost 8 bases, J lost 0 bases, and 5 bases lay in between. CDR3 length: 12 residues. The CDR3 region is CASASSGNTIYF. The CDR3 DNA follows: TGTGCCAGCGCCAGCTCTGGAAACACCATATATTTT.

The chain has TRBV29-1 and TRBJ2-1; D unresolved. Trimming cost V 4 bases and J 4 bases, with 11 bases left between them. Germline V gives CDR1 SQVTM, CDR2 ANQGSEA. The length of the CDR3 is 13 residues. The CDR3 sequence: CSVAGKLYNEQFF. The CDR3 DNA follows: TGCAGCGTTGCCGGTAAGCTGTACAATGAGCAGTTCTTC.

The V call is TRBV6-2 or TRBV6-3, the J call TRBJ1-1; no clear D gene. Germline lookup yields CDR1 MNHEY and CDR2 SVGEGT. CDR3 size: 16 residues. The V and J ends lost 7 bases and 5 bases respectively, with 23 bases between them. DNA of the CDR3: TGTGCCAGCACTCCCCACCGCGAGCGTTCCCCAACTGAAGCTTTCTTT. Translated, it gives CASTPHRERSPTEAFF.

This clonotype occurred a few times. V gene TRBV5-1 combines with J gene TRBJ2-5; D is possibly TRBD2 (6 bases). V was cut by 7 bases and J by 5 bases, with 21 bases left in between. Germline V CDR1 and CDR2: SGHRS, YFSETQ. The CDR3 has 15 amino acids. CDR3 coding DNA: TGCGCCAGCCGCCTATATGGCGGGGTGGAGGAGACCCAGTACTTC. This gives the protein CASRLYGGVEETQYF.

This clonotype was counted only a few times. At one of its ends the junction is not consistent with the germline gene, which may arise from a read error. V usage is TRBV6-5 and J usage is TRBJ1-2; perhaps TRBD1 as D (5 bases). The CDR3 contains 14 residues. The V gene's germline CDR1 is MNHEY and CDR2 SVGAGI. The CDR3 reads CAGARDLGAYRYTF. CDR3 nucleotide sequence: TGTGCCGGCGCCCGGGACCTAGGGGCCTATCGCTACACCTTC.

This clonotype was counted ten times or more. The chain is built from TRBV20-1 and TRBJ2-1; either TRBD1 or TRBD2 may supply D (6 bases each). V lost 6 bases and J lost 6, with 18 bases in between. This CDR3 is 14 amino acids long. In germline, CDR1 is DFQATT, CDR2 SNEGSKA (reference sequence). CDR3 sequence: CSAYRLGGGNEQFF. The CDR3 region has the DNA TGCAGTGCCTACCGACTAGGAGGGGGCAATGAGCAGTTCTTC.

This clonotype has more than one count but fewer than ten. The rearrangement joins TRBV5-1 to TRBJ2-5, with 7 bases identical to TRBD1. V was pared by 4 bases and J by 5 bases, with 8 bases of the junction left unmatched. This CDR3 comprises 14 residues. Germline assignment: CDR1 SGHRS and CDR2 YFSETQ. DNA of the CDR3: TGCGCCAGCAGCGGTAACAGGGGTGCTGAGACCCAGTACTTC. Residues: CASSGNRGAETQYF.

The genes are TRBV7-9 and TRBJ2-7; D is uncertain. V dropped 4 bases and J dropped 2 bases, with 12 bases sitting between them. CDR1 and CDR2 from the germline V gene are SEHNR and FQNEAQ (reference sequence). The CDR3 covers 14 residues. CDR3 nucleotides: TGTGCCAGCAGCTCCCTCGGATTGACCTACGAGCAGTACTTC. Protein: CASSSLGLTYEQYF.

This chain joins TRBV2 and TRBJ2-5, with D unclear. Trimming removed 7 bases at V and 0 bases at J, with 12 bases between. Germline CDR1 reads SNHLY; CDR2 reads FYNNEI. This CDR3 is 14 amino acids long. The CDR3 loop reads CASKPTEYQETQYF. In DNA form, the CDR3 reads TGTGCCAGCAAACCTACAGAGTACCAAGAGACCCAGTACTTC.

The rearrangement uses TRBV2 and TRBJ2-5; TRBD1 matches at 9 bases. The last part of the DNA fits TRBJ2-1 better; the J call may be wrong. CDR1 and CDR2 (germline): SNHLY, FYNNEI. The CDR3 length is 16 residues. The CDR3 loop reads CASSDFGTGLYNEQFF. CDR3 bases: TGTGCCAGCAGTGATTTTGGGACAGGGCTCTACAATGAGCAGTTCTTC.

This clonotype was detected a few times. The chain carries TRBV7-2 and TRBJ2-7; D unresolved. The CDR3 runs to 12 residues. Trimming took 2 bases from V and 12 from J, leaving 14 bases between them. CDR1 and CDR2 from the germline V gene are SGHTA and FQGNSA. The CDR3 sequence is CASSLLRSGLYF. CDR3 bases: TGTGCCAGCAGCTTACTAAGGTCTGGGCTGTACTTC.

The chain recombines TRBV4-3 with TRBJ1-1; D gene uncertain. Trimming pared 0 bases from V and 0 bases from J, leaving 5 bases between. This CDR3 has 14 residues. Germline V lookup: CDR1 LGHNA, CDR2 YSLEER. The CDR3 here is CASSQESLNTEAFF. CDR3 DNA sequence: TGCGCCAGCAGCCAAGAATCACTGAACACTGAAGCTTTCTTT.

V is TRBV27 and J is TRBJ2-1; D perhaps matches TRBD2 (6 bases). This CDR3 is built from 15 residues. Germline lookup yields CDR1 MNHEY and CDR2 SMNVEV (reference sequence). V was clipped by 5 bases and J by 4 bases, with 15 bases between them. The chain's CDR3 is CASSPRTNSYNEQFF. The DNA for the CDR3 is TGTGCCAGCAGTCCACGGACTAATTCTTACAATGAGCAGTTCTTC.

The chain carries TRBV4-2 and TRBJ1-2; D not resolved. This CDR3 spans 15 amino acids. The germline V gene encodes CDR1 LGHNA and CDR2 YNFKEQ. Between the trimmed V and J ends, which lost 0 bases and 4 bases, there was a span of 12 bases. Written as DNA, the CDR3 is TGTGCCAGCAGCCAAGAGAGCCAGGTCGTCTATGGCTACACCTTC. Translating gives CASSQESQVVYGYTF.

As for this clonotype: The junction does not match germline at one end; this may be a read error. V usage is TRBV4-1 and J usage is TRBJ2-1; 7 bases are shared with TRBD2. This CDR3 is 14 amino acids long. Germline V gene sequence: CDR1 MGHRA, CDR2 YSYEKL. The CDR3, as DNA: TGCGCCAGCAGCCAAGGTAGCGGGTCCAATAAGCAGTTCTTC. Encoded protein: CASSQGSGSNKQFF.

V gene TRBV9 combines with J gene TRBJ2-1; the match to TRBD2 covers 8 bases. J gave up 6 bases and V 6 bases, and 17 bases lay outside the gene matches. Germline V gives CDR1 SGDLS, CDR2 YYNGEE. The CDR3 consists of 17 residues. This CDR3 is CASNLRGGSASRNEQFF. The DNA of the CDR3 is TGTGCCAGCAACCTCCGGGGGGGTAGCGCCTCCCGCAATGAGCAGTTCTTC. Complete variable domain (other parts from reference TRBV9 and TRBJ2-1): DSGVTQTPKHLITATGQRVTLRCSPRSGDLSVYWYQQSLDQGLQFLIQYYNGEERAKGNILERFSAQQFPDLHSELNLSSLELGDSALYFCASNLRGGSASRNEQFFGPGTRLTVL.

This clonotype was seen a few times. The chain uses TRBV4-2 and TRBJ1-4, with TRBD1 as a possible D gene (5 bases). CDR3 length: 14 amino acids. Trimming stripped 0 bases from V and 8 bases from J, with 10 bases between. Germline V gene lookup returns CDR1 LGHNA and CDR2 YNFKEQ. CDR3 protein: CASSQEGAQEKLFF. CDR3 in DNA: TGTGCCAGCAGCCAAGAAGGGGCGCAGGAAAAACTGTTTTTT.

This clonotype was observed a handful of times. This chain uses TRBV7-9 with TRBJ1-6, with a weak D call TRBD1 (5 bases). This CDR3 is built from 15 residues. Trimming pared 1 base from V and 8 bases from J, leaving 12 bases between. Germline lookup yields CDR1 SEHNR and CDR2 FQNEAQ (reference sequence). Here the CDR3 DNA reads TGTGCCAGCAGCTTAGGTTTCGGGGCAGATTCACCCCTCCACTTT. It translates to CASSLGFGADSPLHF.

A remark on this clonotype: The germline gene is not matched at one end of the junction; a read error may be the cause. DNA of the CDR3: TGTGCCACCAACAGAGCCCTCTTGGGAGAGACCCAGTACTTC. It yields the protein CATNRALLGETQYF. This chain uses TRBV15 with TRBJ2-5, with D uncertain. Germline-derived CDR1 and CDR2 are LNHNV and YYDKDF (reference sequence). CDR3 size: 14 residues.